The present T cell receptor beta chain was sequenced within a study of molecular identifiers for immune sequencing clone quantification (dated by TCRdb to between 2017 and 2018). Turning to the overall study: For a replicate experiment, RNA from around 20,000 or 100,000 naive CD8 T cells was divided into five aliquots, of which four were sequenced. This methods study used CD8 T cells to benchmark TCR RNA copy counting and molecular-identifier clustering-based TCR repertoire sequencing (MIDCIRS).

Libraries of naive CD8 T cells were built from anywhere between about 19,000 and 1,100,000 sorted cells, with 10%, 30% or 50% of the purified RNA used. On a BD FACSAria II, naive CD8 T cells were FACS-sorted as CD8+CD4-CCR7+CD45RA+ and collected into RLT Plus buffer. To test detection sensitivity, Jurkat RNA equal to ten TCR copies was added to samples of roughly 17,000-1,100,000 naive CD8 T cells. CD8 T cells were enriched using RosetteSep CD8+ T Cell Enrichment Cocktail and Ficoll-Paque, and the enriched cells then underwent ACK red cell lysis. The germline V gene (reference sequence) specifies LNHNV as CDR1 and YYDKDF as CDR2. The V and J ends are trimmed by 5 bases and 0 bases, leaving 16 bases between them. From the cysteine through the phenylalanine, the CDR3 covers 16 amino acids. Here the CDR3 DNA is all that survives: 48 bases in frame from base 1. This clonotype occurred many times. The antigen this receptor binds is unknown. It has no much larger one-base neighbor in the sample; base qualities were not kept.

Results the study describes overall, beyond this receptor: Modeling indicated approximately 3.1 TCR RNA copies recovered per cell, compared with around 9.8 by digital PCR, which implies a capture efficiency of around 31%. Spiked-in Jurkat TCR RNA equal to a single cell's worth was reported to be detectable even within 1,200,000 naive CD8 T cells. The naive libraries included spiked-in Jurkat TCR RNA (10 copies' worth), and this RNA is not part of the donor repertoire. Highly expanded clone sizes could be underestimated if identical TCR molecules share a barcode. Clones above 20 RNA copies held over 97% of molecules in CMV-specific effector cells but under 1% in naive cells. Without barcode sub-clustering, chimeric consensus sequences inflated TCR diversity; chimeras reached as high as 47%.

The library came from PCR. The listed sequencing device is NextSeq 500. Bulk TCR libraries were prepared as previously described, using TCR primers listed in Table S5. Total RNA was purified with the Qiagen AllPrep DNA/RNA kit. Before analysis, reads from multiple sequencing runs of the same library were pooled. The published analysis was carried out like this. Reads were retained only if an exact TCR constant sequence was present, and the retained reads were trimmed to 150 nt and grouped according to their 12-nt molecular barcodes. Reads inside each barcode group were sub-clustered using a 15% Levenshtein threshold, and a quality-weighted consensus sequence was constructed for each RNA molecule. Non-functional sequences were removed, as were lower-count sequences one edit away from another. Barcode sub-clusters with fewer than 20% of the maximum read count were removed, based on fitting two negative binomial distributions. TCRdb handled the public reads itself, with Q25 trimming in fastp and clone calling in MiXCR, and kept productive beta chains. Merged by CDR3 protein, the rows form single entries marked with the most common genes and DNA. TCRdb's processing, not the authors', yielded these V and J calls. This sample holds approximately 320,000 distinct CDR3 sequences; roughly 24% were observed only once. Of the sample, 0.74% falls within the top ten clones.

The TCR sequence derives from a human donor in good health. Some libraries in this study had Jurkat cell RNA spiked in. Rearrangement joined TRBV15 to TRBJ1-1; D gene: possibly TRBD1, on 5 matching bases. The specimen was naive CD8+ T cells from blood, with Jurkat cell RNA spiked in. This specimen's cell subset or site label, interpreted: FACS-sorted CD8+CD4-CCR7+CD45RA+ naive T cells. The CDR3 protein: CATSPWDRTMNTEAFF. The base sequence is TGTGCCACCAGCCCCTGGGACCGGACAATGAACACTGAAGCTTTCTTT.